One and the same sample provided the 20 T cell receptor beta chains below, sequenced in a study of blood T cell repertoires in COVID-19. Clones were read by immunoSEQ multiplex PCR, and TCRdb kept only the in-frame ones, dropping some. The sample contains 300,000 or so clones, around nine tenths of which appear only once. The sequencing sample was made of PBMCs or T cells enriched from blood (not recorded which). These receptors were taken from a man in his 60s who had recovered from COVID-19.

This rearrangement joins TRBV19 to TRBJ2-2, with TRBD1 matching 10 bases. The CDR3 consists of 15 residues. Germline assignment: CDR1 LNHDA and CDR2 SQIVND (reference sequence). After removal of 6 bases from V and 4 bases from J, the junction contained 5 bases not matched to a gene. The CDR3 region has the DNA TGTGCCAGTAGGCCGGGACAGGGGTTCACCGGGGAGCTGTTTTTT. This sequence encodes CASRPGQGFTGELFF.

This chain connects TRBV5-4 to TRBJ1-2; the D is unclear. Germline V CDR1 and CDR2: SGHNT, YYREEE (reference sequence). The CDR3 length is 15 residues. With 2 bases removed from V and 2 bases from J, the gap between germline ends came to 13 bases. CDR3 protein: CASSFGGDLNYGYTF. CDR3 bases: TGTGCCAGCAGCTTTGGCGGGGATCTAAACTATGGCTACACCTTC.

This chain links TRBV5-6 with TRBJ2-7; 7 bases are a match to TRBD2. Germline CDR1 SGHDT, CDR2 YYEEEE. The CDR3 covers 15 residues. Unmatched junction bases numbered 7, after V lost 3 bases and J lost 1 base. DNA for the CDR3: TGTGCCAGCAGCTCCCGGGGAGGGGTATCCTACGAGCAGTACTTC. The encoded protein is CASSSRGGVSYEQYF.

The rearrangement links TRBV29-1 to TRBJ2-1; 7 nucleotides align to TRBD1. V was clipped by 7 bases and J by 7 bases; unmatched bases: 10. The CDR3 covers 13 residues. Per the germline V gene, CDR1 is SQVTM and CDR2 is ANQGSEA. Here the CDR3 reads CSGQDRLGNEQFF. In DNA form, the CDR3 reads TGCAGCGGGCAGGACAGGTTAGGTAATGAGCAGTTCTTC.

The sample holds a few counts of this clone. The V gene is TRBV21-1, the J gene TRBJ1-2; TRBD1 is the table's D call, not checked against the DNA. TRBV21-1 is classified as a pseudogene. The CDR3 runs to 14 residues. CDR3 nucleotide sequence: TGTGCCAGCAGCAAAGCCAGGTACCCCTATGGCTACACCTTC. It is translated as CASSKARYPYGYTF.

This chain joins TRBV7-2 and TRBJ2-1, with D tentatively TRBD1 (5 bases). Germline V lookup: CDR1 SGHTA, CDR2 FQGNSA. The V gene lost 0 bases and the J gene lost 7 bases, with 13 bases spanning the gap. This CDR3 has 15 amino acids. CDR3 DNA: TGTGCCAGCAGCTTAGCGCCAGGGTGGAATAATGAGCAGTTCTTC. This translates into CASSLAPGWNNEQFF.

A few counts support this clone. The chain carries TRBV18 and TRBJ2-1, with D hard to call. In germline, CDR1 is KGHSH, CDR2 LQKENI. Trimming took off 3 bases at V and 6 bases at J, with 6 bases between the two ends. The CDR3 contains 12 residues. CDR3 sequence: CASSPSFNEQFF. The CDR3 nucleotides read TGTGCCAGCTCACCTTCGTTCAATGAGCAGTTCTTC.

The chain joins TRBV7-2 to TRBJ2-1, with 13 bases that match TRBD2. Trimming cost V 5 bases and J 9 bases; bases outside gene matches: 10. The CDR3 is 16 amino acids. Germline CDR1 reads SGHTA; CDR2 reads FQGNSA. CDR3 in DNA: TGTGCCAGCAGCAGGCAACTAGCGGGAGGGGATCTTGAGCAGTTCTTC. Translated: CASSRQLAGGDLEQFF.

V and J are TRBV20-1 and TRBJ1-2; D call uncertain. This CDR3 contains 11 residues. In germline, CDR1 is DFQATT, CDR2 SNEGSKA (reference sequence). V was shortened by 6 bases and J by 4 bases, with 9 bases between the two germline ends. The CDR3 is CSAPEVYGYTF. CDR3 nucleotide sequence: TGCAGTGCCCCCGAGGTCTATGGCTACACCTTC.

In DNA, the CDR3 is TGTGCCAGCAGTGAAGGGACTGGCTCCTACGAGCAGTACTTC. The encoded protein is CASSEGTGSYEQYF. The genes are TRBV6-1 and TRBJ2-7, with TRBD2 as a possible D gene (5 bases). Trimming took off 1 base at V and 0 bases at J, with 7 bases between the two ends. The CDR3 is 14 residues long. Looked up from germline, CDR1 is MNHNS and CDR2 is SASEGT.

This chain uses TRBV7-2 with TRBJ2-7, with TRBD1 identical over 8 bases. CDR1 is SGHTA, CDR2 FQGNSA, per germline. V dropped 3 bases and J dropped 7; count of bases not matched to a gene: 14. The CDR3 is made up of 16 amino acids. CDR3 DNA: TGTGCCAGCAGCTTTATGGTTGGGGACAGGACGAGAGAGCAGTACTTC. This sequence encodes CASSFMVGDRTREQYF. The full variable domain, rest sourced from reference TRBV7-2 and TRBJ2-7, is GAGVSQSPSNKVTEKGKDVELRCDPISGHTALYWYRQSLGQGLEFLIYFQGNSAPDKSGLPSDRFSAERTGGSVSTLTIQRTQQEDSAVYLCASSFMVGDRTREQYFGPGTRLTVT.

This chain links TRBV5-1 with TRBJ2-7; TRBD1 might be the D (6 bases). CDR3 size: 14 residues. CDR1 and CDR2 from the germline V gene are SGHRS and YFSETQ. Trimming removed 1 base from V and 2 bases from J, with 10 bases in between. CDR3 sequence: CASSLRYRAYEQYF. CDR3 DNA sequence: TGCGCCAGCAGCTTGAGGTACAGGGCCTACGAGCAGTACTTC.

V is TRBV30 and J is TRBJ2-1, with TRBD2 matching 8 bases. Germline V gene data show CDR1 as GTSNPN and CDR2 as SVGIG (reference sequence). J was trimmed by 5 bases and V by 4 bases; bases with no gene match: 10. The CDR3 sequence is 15 residues long. The CDR3 spells CAWNSREVGDNEQFF. As DNA, the CDR3 is TGTGCCTGGAACTCGCGGGAGGTAGGCGACAATGAGCAGTTCTTC.

This sequence joins TRBV2 and TRBJ1-2; 10 bases map to TRBD1. V lost 5 bases, J lost 5 bases, and 11 bases stayed unmatched. The germline CDR1 and CDR2 sequences are SNHLY and FYNNEI. CDR3 size: 16 residues. The CDR3 is CASSLNLRQGAYGYTF. The CDR3 nucleotides read TGTGCCAGCAGTCTGAACCTACGACAGGGGGCTTATGGCTACACCTTC.

The chain is built from TRBV15 and TRBJ2-7; 8 bases are a match to TRBD2. The CDR3 extends over 14 amino acids. V was pared by 3 bases and J by 3 bases, with 4 bases of the junction left unmatched. CDR1 is LNHNV and CDR2 is YYDKDF in the germline V gene (reference sequence). The CDR3 nucleotides read TGTGCCACCAGCAGGGCCGGGACTAGCTACGAGCAGTACTTC. Its translation is CATSRAGTSYEQYF.

V usage is TRBV11-2 and J usage is TRBJ2-4; 10 bases match TRBD2. Germline assignment: CDR1 SGHAT and CDR2 FQNNGV. The V segment lost 5 bases and the J segment 6 bases; nucleotides outside the gene matches: 7. The CDR3 runs 15 residues. This chain's CDR3 is CASSKAGGPGNIQYF. The CDR3 bases are TGTGCCAGCAGCAAAGCGGGAGGGCCGGGAAACATTCAGTACTTC.

The chain carries TRBV5-4 and TRBJ2-7; TRBD2 might be the D (7 bases). Per germline, CDR1 SGHNT and CDR2 YYREEE (reference sequence). The length of the CDR3 is 15 residues. Trimming stripped 4 bases from V and 2 bases from J, with 16 bases between. The CDR3 sequence: CASSPGGGGTYEQYF. CDR3 bases: TGTGCCAGCAGCCCCGGTGGGGGGGGCACCTACGAGCAGTACTTC.

The chain couples TRBV6-5 to TRBJ1-5; possibly TRBD1 for D (5 bases). Trimming pared 0 bases from V and 9 bases from J, leaving 6 bases between. The CDR3 loop spans 12 amino acids. Germline CDR1 reads MNHEY; CDR2 reads SVGAGI. DNA of the CDR3: TGTGCCAGCAGTTACTCGGGGGGGCCCCAGCATTTT. It yields the protein CASSYSGGPQHF.

The V and J genes are TRBV30 and TRBJ1-6; D might be TRBD1 (5 bases). V was clipped by 0 bases and J by 7 bases, with 22 bases between them. CDR1 GTSNPN and CDR2 SVGIG come from the germline V gene (reference sequence). The CDR3 sequence is 18 residues long. CDR3 protein: CAWSVRQGGFQSNSPLHF. The CDR3 bases are TGTGCCTGGAGTGTAAGGCAGGGTGGCTTTCAGTCCAATTCACCCCTCCACTTT.

CDR3 sequence (DNA): TGTGCCAGCAGTGAAATTTCCATTTCTGGAAACACCATATATTTT. It is translated as CASSEISISGNTIYF. The rearrangement uses TRBV6-1 and TRBJ1-3; no clear D. CDR1 is MNHNS, CDR2 SASEGT, per germline. V was trimmed by 2 bases and J by 1 base, leaving 9 bases between them. The CDR3 contains 15 residues.